Listed below are T cell receptor beta chains from one sample, sequenced in a study of T cell responses to AZD1222 COVID-19 vaccine. The assay was immunoSEQ multiplex PCR, and TCRdb's table has in-frame clones only and misses some. The table has 90,000 to 110,000 clones, around 90% seen once. This sample comprised peripheral blood, obtained on day 0 of AZD1222 vaccination. All receptors derive from an adult in good health. The CDR3 runs from the conserved cysteine through the conserved F or W. A D gene is named only where the DNA matches it firmly. Size values are once, few and many counts, or a class for expanded clones, and some rows have none.

d_call: -; clone_size: -; v_call: TRBV5-1; j_call: TRBJ1-2; cdr3_aa: CASSLGGYGNYGYTF; cdr3_nt: TGCGCCAGCAGCTTAGGAGGGTACGGGAACTATGGCTACACCTTC
d_call: -; clone_size: -; v_call: TRBV6-5; j_call: TRBJ1-2; cdr3_aa: CAAGAGVTNYGYTF; cdr3_nt: TGTGCTGCTGGCGCCGGGGTCACGAACTATGGCTACACCTTC
d_call: -; clone_size: -; v_call: TRBV6-1; j_call: TRBJ1-5; cdr3_aa: CASSDAPPQHF; cdr3_nt: TGTGCCAGCAGTGATGCGCCCCCCCAGCATTTT
d_call: -; clone_size: -; v_call: TRBV28; j_call: TRBJ2-1; cdr3_aa: CASSFAGEGRNEQFF; cdr3_nt: TGTGCCAGCAGTTTTGCAGGGGAGGGAAGGAATGAGCAGTTCTTC
d_call: -; clone_size: -; v_call: TRBV5-4; j_call: TRBJ2-5; cdr3_aa: CASSLVGRETQYF; cdr3_nt: TGTGCCAGCAGCTTGGTGGGGCGAGAGACCCAGTACTTC
d_call: -; clone_size: -; v_call: TRBV27; j_call: TRBJ1-4; cdr3_aa: CASSLFVPGEEKLFF; cdr3_nt: TGTGCCAGCAGTTTATTTGTCCCGGGGGAGGAAAAACTGTTTTTT
d_call: -; clone_size: -; v_call: TRBV6-5; j_call: TRBJ1-1; cdr3_aa: CALEPQQNTEAFF; cdr3_nt: TGTGCTCTAGAGCCCCAACAGAACACTGAAGCTTTCTTT
d_call: TRBD1; clone_size: -; v_call: TRBV30; j_call: TRBJ1-2; cdr3_aa: CAWSRDRPYGYTF; cdr3_nt: TGTGCCTGGAGCCGGGACAGGCCCTATGGCTACACCTTC
d_call: TRBD1; clone_size: -; v_call: TRBV3-1/TRBV3-2; j_call: TRBJ2-2; cdr3_aa: CASSQGGGWNTGELFF; cdr3_nt: TGTGCCAGCAGCCAAGGAGGGGGCTGGAACACCGGGGAGCTGTTTTTT
d_call: TRBD2; clone_size: -; v_call: TRBV7-9; j_call: TRBJ2-1; cdr3_aa: CASSLGASGGRANEQFF; cdr3_nt: TGTGCCAGCAGCTTAGGAGCTAGCGGAGGGAGGGCCAATGAGCAGTTCTTC
d_call: -; clone_size: -; v_call: TRBV19; j_call: TRBJ2-7; cdr3_aa: CASSIRLVGALTYEQYF; cdr3_nt: TGTGCCAGTAGTATAAGGCTAGTCGGAGCATTGACCTACGAGCAGTACTTC
d_call: -; clone_size: -; v_call: TRBV6-2/TRBV6-3; j_call: TRBJ1-5; cdr3_aa: CASSYSSGARQPQHF; cdr3_nt: TGTGCCAGCAGTTACTCGTCAGGGGCCCGTCAGCCCCAGCATTTT
d_call: -; clone_size: -; v_call: TRBV7-9; j_call: TRBJ2-3; cdr3_aa: CASSLSTDTQYF; cdr3_nt: TGTGCCAGCAGCCTGAGCACAGATACGCAGTATTTT
d_call: -; clone_size: -; v_call: TRBV11-2; j_call: TRBJ1-1; cdr3_aa: CASSTSGAVVNTEAFF; cdr3_nt: TGTGCCAGCAGCACCTCAGGGGCGGTGGTGAACACTGAAGCTTTCTTT
d_call: -; clone_size: -; v_call: TRBV6-5; j_call: TRBJ1-2; cdr3_aa: CASSYRAGVRRGYTF; cdr3_nt: TGTGCCAGCAGTTATCGGGCAGGGGTACGACGTGGCTACACCTTC
d_call: -; clone_size: few; v_call: TRBV5-4; j_call: TRBJ1-1; cdr3_aa: CASSSADAMNTEAFF; cdr3_nt: TGTGCCAGCAGCTCCGCTGATGCCATGAACACTGAAGCTTTCTTT
d_call: -; clone_size: -; v_call: TRBV2; j_call: TRBJ1-1; cdr3_aa: CASSKMNTEAFF; cdr3_nt: TGTGCCAGCAGTAAAATGAACACTGAAGCTTTCTTT
d_call: TRBD1; clone_size: -; v_call: TRBV5-4; j_call: TRBJ2-3; cdr3_aa: CATTGGSGTDTQYF; cdr3_nt: TGTGCCACTACAGGGGGTTCGGGCACAGATACGCAGTATTTT
d_call: TRBD1; clone_size: -; v_call: TRBV4-3; j_call: TRBJ2-1; cdr3_aa: CASSQTAGTGRINEQFF; cdr3_nt: TGCGCCAGCAGCCAGACCGCCGGGACAGGGAGGATCAATGAGCAGTTCTTC
d_call: -; clone_size: -; v_call: TRBV4-2; j_call: TRBJ2-6; cdr3_aa: CASSQDPYSGANVLTF; cdr3_nt: TGTGCCAGCAGCCAAGATCCATACTCTGGGGCCAACGTCCTGACTTTC
d_call: TRBD1; clone_size: -; v_call: TRBV18; j_call: TRBJ1-1; cdr3_aa: CASSSETGGEAFF; cdr3_nt: TGTGCCAGCTCATCCGAAACAGGGGGCGAAGCTTTCTTT
d_call: -; clone_size: -; v_call: TRBV2; j_call: TRBJ2-7; cdr3_aa: CAITFGLSSYEQYF; cdr3_nt: TGTGCCATCACGTTTGGTCTCAGCTCCTACGAGCAGTACTTC
d_call: -; clone_size: few; v_call: TRBV7-8; j_call: TRBJ1-1; cdr3_aa: CASSRTSGSEAFF; cdr3_nt: TGTGCCAGCAGCCGGACGAGTGGGTCTGAAGCTTTCTTT
d_call: -; clone_size: -; v_call: TRBV5-5; j_call: TRBJ2-3; cdr3_aa: CASSFGASTDTQYF; cdr3_nt: TGTGCCAGCAGCTTCGGGGCCTCCACAGATACGCAGTATTTT
d_call: TRBD1; clone_size: -; v_call: TRBV5-6; j_call: TRBJ1-2; cdr3_aa: CASSDKQGDYGYTF; cdr3_nt: TGTGCCAGCAGCGATAAACAGGGGGACTATGGCTACACCTTC
d_call: TRBD1; clone_size: -; v_call: TRBV6-7; j_call: TRBJ2-2; cdr3_aa: CASSKKLGTGENTGELFF; cdr3_nt: TGTGCCAGCAGTAAGAAACTCGGGACAGGGGAGAACACCGGGGAGCTGTTTTTT
d_call: -; clone_size: -; v_call: TRBV7-8; j_call: TRBJ1-1; cdr3_aa: CASSLERQAEAFF; cdr3_nt: TGTGCCAGCAGCTTAGAAAGACAGGCTGAAGCTTTCTTT
d_call: TRBD1; clone_size: -; v_call: TRBV6-2/TRBV6-3; j_call: TRBJ1-2; cdr3_aa: CASSYWPDRVDGGYTF; cdr3_nt: TGTGCCAGCAGTTATTGGCCCGACAGGGTTGATGGTGGCTACACCTTC
d_call: TRBD2; clone_size: -; v_call: TRBV29-1; j_call: TRBJ2-3; cdr3_aa: CSVAPTSGATDTQYF; cdr3_nt: TGCAGCGTTGCACCGACTAGCGGAGCCACAGATACGCAGTATTTT
d_call: TRBD1; clone_size: -; v_call: TRBV6-5; j_call: TRBJ1-2; cdr3_aa: CASRRDSTRGYTF; cdr3_nt: TGTGCCAGCAGGCGGGACAGTACTCGAGGCTACACCTTC
d_call: TRBD1; clone_size: -; v_call: TRBV29-1; j_call: TRBJ2-7; cdr3_aa: CSVTGSPSYEQYF; cdr3_nt: TGCAGCGTGACAGGGTCCCCCAGCTACGAGCAGTACTTC